This section outlines one TCR beta chain sequence together with its context. The data were taken from a study of blood T cell repertoires in COVID-19. The CDR3 covers 17 residues. V was clipped by 0 bases and J by 4 bases; unmatched bases: 3. Germline-derived CDR1 and CDR2 are KGHDR and SFDVKD. TCRdb's copy holds only in-frame clones and misses some; the assay was immunoSEQ multiplex PCR. In the table there are 240,000 or so clones, 86% of which are singletons. Sequencing was carried out using PBMCs or T cells enriched from blood (not recorded which). This chain uses TRBV24-1 with TRBJ2-2; 11 bases align to TRBD2. The sequence was collected from a woman aged 35 to 49 with acute COVID-19. CDR3: CATSDLGLAGGTGELFF. The CDR3 DNA follows: TGTGCCACCAGTGATTTGGGGCTAGCGGGGGGCACCGGGGAGCTGTTTTTT.